The present TCR beta chain was sequenced within a study of cytotoxic CD8 clonotypes in ibrutinib-treated CLL. Whole-study results and caveats: Clonality increased with ibrutinib response but returned toward baseline at progression.

Produced via immunoSEQ multiplex PCR; TCRdb's table is partial and in-frame only. The sample contains 20,000 to 30,000 clones, about two thirds of which appear only once. Regarding this clone: Its antigen is not known.

The sequencing here drew on PBMCs, taken at disease progression, from a patient treated with ibrutinib. This clonotype was sampled from a human donor with chronic lymphocytic leukemia.

DNA of the CDR3: TGTGCCAGCAAGGGGACGGTTGATTCACCCCTCCACTTT. Its translation: CASKGTVDSPLHF. The genes are TRBV27 and TRBJ1-6; maybe TRBD1 (5 bases). V dropped 7 bases and J dropped 8 bases, with 12 bases sitting between them. The CDR3 has 13 residues. In germline, CDR1 is MNHEY, CDR2 SMNVEV (reference sequence).